Shown below are 9 T cell receptor beta chains from a single sample sequenced in a study of CD8 T cells in Susac syndrome. RNA in amounts of 0.5 to 1 ug was reverse transcribed with random hexamers. A single record per CDR3 protein comes from TCRdb applying MiXCR to the immunoSEQ multiplex PCR reads. The sample includes about 90,000 distinct CDR3 sequences, 80% to 95% seen only once; the top ten take around 0.34%. The sequencing sample was made of CD8+ T cells from PBMCs. These receptors were taken from a human donor in good health.

The rearrangement uses TRBV4-2 and TRBJ1-5; D gene unclear. This CDR3 is 13 amino acids long. CDR1 is LGHNA and CDR2 is YNFKEQ in the germline V gene. V shed 0 bases and J shed 7 bases, with 7 bases lying between them. CDR3: CASSQDSEQPQHF. The CDR3 DNA sequence: TGTGCCAGCAGCCAAGATTCGGAGCAGCCCCAGCATTTT.

The genes are TRBV13 and TRBJ2-7, with a weak D call TRBD1 (7 bases). CDR1 PRHDT and CDR2 FYEKMQ come from the germline V gene (reference sequence). The V end was cut by 0 bases, the J end by 5 bases, with 8 bases between. The CDR3 contains 13 residues. The chain's CDR3 is CASSLGRGDEQYF. CDR3 in DNA: TGTGCCAGCAGCTTAGGCAGGGGGGACGAGCAGTACTTC.

This rearrangement joins TRBV5-6 to TRBJ2-1; D may be TRBD2 (5 bases). Per germline, CDR1 SGHDT and CDR2 YYEEEE. Trimming shortened V by 0 bases and J by 6 bases, and 10 bases separated the two germline ends. This CDR3 contains 14 residues. CDR3 protein: CASSLDTGINEQFF. For the CDR3, the DNA is TGTGCCAGCAGCTTGGATACCGGGATCAATGAGCAGTTCTTC.

The table lists this clonotype with a count of one. This chain connects TRBV5-1 to TRBJ2-5, with 9 positions matching TRBD1. The CDR3 totals 16 residues. J was trimmed by 6 bases and V by 4 bases; bases with no gene match: 13. From germline, CDR1 is SGHRS and CDR2 YFSETQ. The DNA of the CDR3 is TGCGCCAGCAGCCCTACCTTCGGACAGGGGAAGAAGACCCAGTACTTC. Amino acid sequence: CASSPTFGQGKKTQYF.

The chain joins TRBV29-1 to TRBJ1-2, with D uncertain. Trimming took off 6 bases at V and 1 base at J, with 12 bases between the two ends. CDR3 length equals 13 residues. CDR1 is SQVTM and CDR2 is ANQGSEA in the germline V gene. The CDR3: CSVRRESNYGYTF. The CDR3 nucleotides read TGCAGCGTCAGGCGGGAAAGTAACTATGGCTACACCTTC.

This sequence joins TRBV6-6 and TRBJ2-7, with TRBD2 matching over 8 bases. The CDR3 runs to 14 residues. Germline V CDR1 and CDR2: MNHNY, SVGAGI (reference sequence). V gave up 9 bases and J gave up 5 bases; unmatched junction bases: 12. The CDR3 DNA reads TGTGCCAGTATTGGGGTAGCGGGGTCGGACGAGCAGTACTTC. Encoded protein: CASIGVAGSDEQYF.

The chain has TRBV12-3 or TRBV12-4 and TRBJ1-2; 10 positions match TRBD1. The length of the CDR3 is 14 residues. V gave up 3 bases and J gave up 8 bases; unmatched junction bases: 6. CDR3 region: CASSFGQGVGGYTF. CDR3 coding DNA: TGTGCCAGCAGTTTTGGACAGGGGGTTGGGGGCTACACCTTC.

The V call is TRBV6-5, the J call TRBJ1-2; no definite D call. Germline-derived CDR1 and CDR2 are MNHEY and SVGAGI. CDR3 length: 15 amino acids. V lost 0 bases and J 2 bases, leaving 10 bases between the germline ends. DNA of the CDR3: TGTGCCAGCAGTTACTCGATATCAGCAAACTATGGCTACACCTTC. Amino acid sequence: CASSYSISANYGYTF.

This clonotype was recorded a few times. This chain joins TRBV7-2 and TRBJ1-5; 10 nucleotides agree with TRBD1. CDR1 SGHTA and CDR2 FQGNSA come from the germline V gene. The CDR3 sequence is 15 residues long. J was trimmed by 1 base and V by 4 bases; bases with no gene match: 1. The CDR3 nucleotides are TGTGCCAGCAGCTCGACAGGGGGCAGCAATCAGCCCCAGCATTTT. Amino acid sequence: CASSSTGGSNQPQHF. Combining the CDR3 with reference TRBV7-2 and TRBJ1-5 gives the whole variable domain GAGVSQSPSNKVTEKGKDVELRCDPISGHTALYWYRQSLGQGLEFLIYFQGNSAPDKSGLPSDRFSAERTGGSVSTLTIQRTQQEDSAVYLCASSSTGGSNQPQHFGDGTRLSIL.